One and the same sample provided the 10 T cell receptor beta chains below, sequenced in a study of shared clonotypes between healthy human individuals. This table comes from immunoSEQ multiplex PCR, and its TCRdb copy is limited to in-frame clones, with some not included. Of some 490,000 clones in the sample, 81% were seen once. Source material: PBMCs. The receptors were gathered from a woman in her 40s in good health. Some clones in this sample may be carry-over from other donors' samples.

The gene calls are TRBV18 and TRBJ2-7; D is possibly TRBD1 (5 bases). Germline CDR1 is KGHSH and CDR2 is LQKENI. The CDR3 is made up of 16 amino acids. V was shortened by 3 bases and J by 3 bases, with 18 bases between the two germline ends. CDR3 protein: CASSPGLGRGNYEQYF. In DNA, the CDR3 is TGTGCCAGCTCACCTGGTCTCGGTAGGGGCAACTACGAGCAGTACTTC.

The V and J genes are TRBV11-2 and TRBJ2-1, with 9 positions matching TRBD2. CDR1 SGHAT and CDR2 FQNNGV come from the germline V gene. This CDR3 spans 16 amino acids. V lost 0 bases to trimming and J lost 4 bases; unmatched junction nucleotides: 4. CDR3 DNA sequence: TGTGCCAGCAGCTTAGATGCGCTAGCGGGGTACAATGAGCAGTTCTTC. Encoded protein: CASSLDALAGYNEQFF.

The chain is built from TRBV28 and TRBJ2-2, with 12 bases fitting TRBD2. Germline CDR1 and CDR2: MDHEN and SYDVKM. V trimming: 2 bases; J trimming: 6 bases; junction bases outside the gene matches: 7. CDR3 size: 17 residues. The CDR3 bases are TGTGCCAGCAGTTTAGAGCTAGCGGGAGGGCGTGCCGGGGAGCTGTTTTTT. Its protein is CASSLELAGGRAGELFF.

The chain uses TRBV6-4 and TRBJ2-3, with D perhaps matching TRBD1 or TRBD2 (5 bases each). Trimming removed 4 bases from V and 6 bases from J, with 11 bases in between. The CDR3 totals 13 residues. CDR1 MRHNA and CDR2 SNTAGT come from the germline V gene. The CDR3: CASSGDLGDTQYF. The CDR3 nucleotides are TGTGCCAGCAGTGGGGACCTCGGGGATACGCAGTATTTT.

This chain uses TRBV4-1 with TRBJ2-3; 10 bases match TRBD1. V shed 2 bases and J 5 bases; nucleotides not matched to a gene: 4. The germline V gene has CDR1 MGHRA and CDR2 YSYEKL. This CDR3 region has 15 residues. This chain's CDR3 is CASSQWGQGKDTQYF. The CDR3 nucleotides read TGCGCCAGCAGCCAATGGGGACAGGGGAAAGATACGCAGTATTTT.

The chain combines TRBV7-8 with TRBJ2-1; D is ambiguous. V was trimmed by 5 bases and J by 2 bases, leaving 16 bases between them. The CDR3 runs to 16 residues. Germline CDR1 is SGHVS and CDR2 is FQNEAQ. CDR3 sequence: CASSPGVSGAYNEQFF. CDR3 nucleotides: TGTGCCAGCAGCCCCGGCGTATCTGGGGCCTACAATGAGCAGTTCTTC.

The V gene is TRBV18, the J gene TRBJ2-1, with D perhaps being TRBD1 or TRBD2 (6 bases each). From germline, CDR1 is KGHSH and CDR2 LQKENI. Trimming took off 0 bases at V and 0 bases at J, with 9 bases between the two ends. The CDR3 extends over 16 amino acids. Here the CDR3 DNA reads TGTGCCAGCTCACCACCCGGGGGCTTCTCCTACAATGAGCAGTTCTTC. It specifies CASSPPGGFSYNEQFF. The entire variable domain, with the rest obtained from reference TRBV18 and TRBJ2-1, is as follows: NAGVMQNPRHLVRRRGQEARLRCSPMKGHSHVYWYRQLPEEGLKFMVYLQKENIIDESGMPKERFSAEFPKEGPSILRIQQVVRGDSAAYFCASSPPGGFSYNEQFFGPGTRLTVL.

This clone was counted ten times or more. The sample holds other DNA sequences that translate to the same CDR3. The chain carries TRBV30 and TRBJ1-6; 9 bases map to TRBD1. The CDR3 is 13 amino acids. J lost 9 bases, V lost 1 base, and 1 base had no gene match. Germline V gene sequence: CDR1 GTSNPN, CDR2 SVGIG (reference sequence). As DNA, the CDR3 is TGTGCCTGGAGTGAGGACAGGGGTTCACCCCTCCACTTT. Translated: CAWSEDRGSPLHF.

On this clone itself: It differs at one base from a far larger clone, so likely a read error. Other DNA sequences within the sample encode an identical CDR3. This chain connects TRBV5-1 to TRBJ1-2; 12 bases agree with TRBD1. The length of the CDR3 is 17 residues. Germline CDR1 is SGHRS and CDR2 is YFSETQ. CDR3 residues: CASSLEGTGGTSYGYTF. CDR3 DNA: TGCGCCAGCAGCTTGGAGGGGACAGGGGGCACATCATATGGCTACACCTTT.

With regard to this clone: This likely came from a read error, as a far larger clone is one base away. The chain uses TRBV29-1 and TRBJ2-7; 12 positions agree with TRBD1. CDR1 is SQVTM and CDR2 is ANQGSEA in the germline V gene. This CDR3 is built from 17 residues. The CDR3 loop is CSVEEGAPGQGAYEQHF. CDR3 bases: TGCAGCGTTGAGGAGGGGGCCCCGGGACAGGGGGCGTACGAGCAGCACTTC.